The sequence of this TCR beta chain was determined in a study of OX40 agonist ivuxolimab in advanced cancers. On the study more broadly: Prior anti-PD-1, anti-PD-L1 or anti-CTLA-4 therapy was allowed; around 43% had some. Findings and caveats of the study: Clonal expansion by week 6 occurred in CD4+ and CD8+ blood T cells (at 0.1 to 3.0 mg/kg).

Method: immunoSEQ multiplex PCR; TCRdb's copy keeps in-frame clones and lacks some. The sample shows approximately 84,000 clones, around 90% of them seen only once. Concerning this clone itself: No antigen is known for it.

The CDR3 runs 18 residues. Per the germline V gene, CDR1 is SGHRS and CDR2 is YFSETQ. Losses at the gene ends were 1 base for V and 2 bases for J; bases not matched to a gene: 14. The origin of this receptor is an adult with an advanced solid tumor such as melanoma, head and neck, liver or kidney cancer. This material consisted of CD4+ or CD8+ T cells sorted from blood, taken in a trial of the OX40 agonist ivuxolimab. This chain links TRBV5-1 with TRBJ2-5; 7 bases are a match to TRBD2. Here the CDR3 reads CASSLNPSWGGQQETQYF. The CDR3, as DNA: TGCGCCAGCAGCTTGAATCCCAGCTGGGGAGGGCAACAAGAGACCCAGTACTTC.